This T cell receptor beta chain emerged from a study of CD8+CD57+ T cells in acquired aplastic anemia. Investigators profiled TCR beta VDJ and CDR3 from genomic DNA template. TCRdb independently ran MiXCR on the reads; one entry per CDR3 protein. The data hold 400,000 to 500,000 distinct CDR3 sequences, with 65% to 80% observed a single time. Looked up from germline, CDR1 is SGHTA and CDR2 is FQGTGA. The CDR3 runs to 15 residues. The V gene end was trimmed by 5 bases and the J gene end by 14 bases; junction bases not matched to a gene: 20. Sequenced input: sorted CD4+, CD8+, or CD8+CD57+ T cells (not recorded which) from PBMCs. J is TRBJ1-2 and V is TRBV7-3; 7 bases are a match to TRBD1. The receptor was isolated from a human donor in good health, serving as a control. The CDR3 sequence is CASSPKMTGSTEATF. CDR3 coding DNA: TGTGCCAGCAGCCCCAAGATGACAGGGAGTACTGAAGCTACCTTC. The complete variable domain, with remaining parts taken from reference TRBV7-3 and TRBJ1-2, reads GAGVSQTPSNKVTEKGKYVELRCDPISGHTALYWYRQSLGQGPEFLIYFQGTGAADDSGLPNDRFFAVRPEGSVSTLKIQRTERGDSAVYLCASSPKMTGSTEATFGSGTRLTVV.